These T cell receptor beta chains were read from a single sample in a study of early T cells in non-severe SARS-CoV-2 infection. TCRdb re-derived calls from the 5' RACE reads in MiXCR, one entry per CDR3 protein. This table has about 58,000 distinct CDR3 sequences, over 9.5% appearing once. Sequenced material: whole blood. The receptors originated from an adult who was a healthcare worker with PCR-confirmed SARS-CoV-2 infection or an uninfected control (not recorded which). Each CDR3 is given with its conserved first and last residue.

v_call: TRBV5-1
j_call: TRBJ2-7
cdr3_aa: CASSSGLAANYEQYF

v_call: TRBV20-1
j_call: TRBJ1-3
cdr3_aa: CSAQDRGSGNTIYF

v_call: TRBV18
j_call: TRBJ2-2
cdr3_aa: CASSDGDRANTGELFF

v_call: TRBV20-1
j_call: TRBJ2-1
cdr3_aa: CSAGPSGLPTSYNEQFF

v_call: TRBV7-2
j_call: TRBJ2-5
cdr3_aa: CASSETGLEETQYF

v_call: TRBV28
j_call: TRBJ2-1
cdr3_aa: CASSSPVLKGSYNEQFF

v_call: TRBV6-2/TRBV6-3
j_call: TRBJ2-5
cdr3_aa: CASSLVKETQYF

v_call: TRBV18
j_call: TRBJ1-5
cdr3_aa: CASSQQGAGGSNQPQHF

v_call: TRBV5-1
j_call: TRBJ2-3
cdr3_aa: CASSLATDTQYF

v_call: TRBV7-3
j_call: TRBJ2-1
cdr3_aa: CASSLLAGVGNEQFF